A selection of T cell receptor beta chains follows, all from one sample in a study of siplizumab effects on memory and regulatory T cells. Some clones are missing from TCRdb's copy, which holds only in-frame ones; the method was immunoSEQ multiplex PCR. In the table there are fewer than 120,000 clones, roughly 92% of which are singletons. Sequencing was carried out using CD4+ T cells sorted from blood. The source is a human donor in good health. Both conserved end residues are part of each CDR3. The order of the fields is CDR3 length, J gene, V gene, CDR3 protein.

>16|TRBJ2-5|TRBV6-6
CASSYSPQDHQETQYF
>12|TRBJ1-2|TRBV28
CASSLSRGGYTF
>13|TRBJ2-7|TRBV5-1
CASSLAVSREQYF
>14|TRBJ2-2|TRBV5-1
CASSPPSHTGELFF
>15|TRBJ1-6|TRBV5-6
CASSLKAGPYSPLHF
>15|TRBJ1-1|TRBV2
CASSGGGLGNTEAFF
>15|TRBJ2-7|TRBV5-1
CASSLDPTVSYEQYF
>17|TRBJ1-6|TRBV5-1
CASSLGGQVSYNSPLHF
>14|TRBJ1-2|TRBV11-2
CASSGQGANYGYTF
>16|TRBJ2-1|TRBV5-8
CASSLASGRNYNEQFF
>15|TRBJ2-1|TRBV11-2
CASSFVGGRGNEQFF
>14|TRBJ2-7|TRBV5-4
CASSQGLAGDRQYF
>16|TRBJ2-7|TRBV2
CASIKNRDRGRGEQYF
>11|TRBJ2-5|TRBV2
CASRYQETQYF
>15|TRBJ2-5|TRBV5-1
CASSIMTGSGETQYF
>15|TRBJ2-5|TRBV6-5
CASSPGTGKRETQYF
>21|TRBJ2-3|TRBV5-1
CASSLAADRLARVSHTDTQYF
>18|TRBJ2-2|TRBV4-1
CASSQGLLGQGRAGELFF
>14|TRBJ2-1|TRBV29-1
CSVGTSWLYNEQFF
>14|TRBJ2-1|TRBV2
CASRAGLAHNEQFF
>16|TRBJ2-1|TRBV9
CASSALLTSGRNEQFF
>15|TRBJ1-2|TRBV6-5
CASNPGTGPHYGYTF
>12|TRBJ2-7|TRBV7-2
CASSLYWDEQYF
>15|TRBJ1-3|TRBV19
CASSIDRVAGNTIYF
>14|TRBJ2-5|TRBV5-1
CASSLDGSSGSQYF
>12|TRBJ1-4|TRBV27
CASSLRGEKLFF
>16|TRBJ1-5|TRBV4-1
CASSQGQGPSNQPQHF
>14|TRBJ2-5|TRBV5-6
CASSGTGRQETQYF
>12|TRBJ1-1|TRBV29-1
CSVHNKNTEAFF
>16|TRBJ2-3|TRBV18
CASSPTGTGGTDTQYF
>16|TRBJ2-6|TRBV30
CAWTAGGSPPANVLTF
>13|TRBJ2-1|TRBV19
CASSPLRAGGQFF
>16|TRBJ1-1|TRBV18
CASSPSGQGMNTEAFF
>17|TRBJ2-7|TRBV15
CATSRESGSGSLYEQYF
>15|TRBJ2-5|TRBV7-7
CASSPRGSTLETQYF
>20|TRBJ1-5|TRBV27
CASSFPLGLLVGRENQPQHF
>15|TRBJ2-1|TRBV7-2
CASSYDRGSYNEQFF
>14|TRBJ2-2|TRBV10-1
CASPELTNTGELFF
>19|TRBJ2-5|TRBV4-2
CASSPAGLAGFPSEETQYF
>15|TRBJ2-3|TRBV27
CASTSGLAGQDTQYF
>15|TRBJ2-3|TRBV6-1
CASSETSGGADTQYF
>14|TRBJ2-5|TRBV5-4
CASSLVQSQETQYF
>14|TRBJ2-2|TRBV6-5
CASSPGRHTGELFF
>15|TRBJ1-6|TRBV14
CASSQVSGWNSPLHF
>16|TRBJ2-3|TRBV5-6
CASSLKDLTLPDTQYF
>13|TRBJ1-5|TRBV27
CASSSQGRQPQHF